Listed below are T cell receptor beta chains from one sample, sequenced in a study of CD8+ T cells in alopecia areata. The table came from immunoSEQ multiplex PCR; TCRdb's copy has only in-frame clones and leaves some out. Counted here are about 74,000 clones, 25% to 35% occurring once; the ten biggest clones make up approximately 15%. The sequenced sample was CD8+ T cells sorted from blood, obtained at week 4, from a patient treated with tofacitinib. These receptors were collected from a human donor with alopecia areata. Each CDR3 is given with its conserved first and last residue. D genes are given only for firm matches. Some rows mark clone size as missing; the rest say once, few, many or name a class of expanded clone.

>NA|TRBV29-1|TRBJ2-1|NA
TGCAGCGTTGTACTGTACTCCTACAATGAGCAGTTCTTC
CSVVLYSYNEQFF
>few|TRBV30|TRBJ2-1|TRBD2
TGTGCCGGAGCGGGAGGCTCCATCAATGAGCAGTTCTTC
CAGAGGSINEQFF
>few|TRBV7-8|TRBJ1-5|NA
TGTGCCAGCAGCCCCGGCAGCAATCAGCCCCAGCATTTT
CASSPGSNQPQHF
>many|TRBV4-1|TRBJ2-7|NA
TGCGCCAGCAGCCAAGAACTGGTGGGGAGCTCCTACGAGCAGTACTTC
CASSQELVGSSYEQYF
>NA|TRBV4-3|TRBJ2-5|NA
TGCGCCAGCAGCCAAGCCCTAGGGGAGGTAGAGACCCAGTACTTC
CASSQALGEVETQYF
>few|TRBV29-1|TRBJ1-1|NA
TGCAGCGTTGACGCTGCCATGAACACTGAAGCTTTCTTT
CSVDAAMNTEAFF
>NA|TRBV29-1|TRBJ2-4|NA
TGCAGCGTTGTGACAGTGGGCATTCAGTACTTC
CSVVTVGIQYF
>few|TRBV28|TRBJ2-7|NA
TGTGCCAGCAGTTCCCCTGCGCGGGGCTCCTACGAGCAGTACTTC
CASSSPARGSYEQYF
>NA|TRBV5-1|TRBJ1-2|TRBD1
TGCGCCAGCAGCTACGGGACAGGCTATGGCTACACCTTC
CASSYGTGYGYTF
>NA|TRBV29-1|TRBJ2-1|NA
TGCAGCGCTGGCGGGGCTAGGCAGAGGAATGAGCAGTTCTTC
CSAGGARQRNEQFF
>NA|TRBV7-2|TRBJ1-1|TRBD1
TGTGCCAGCAGCTTTGGGGGGACAGGCACTGAAGCTTTCTTT
CASSFGGTGTEAFF
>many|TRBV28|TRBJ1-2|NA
TGTGCCAGCAGTTTACCCCAGGGTGGCTACACCTTC
CASSLPQGGYTF
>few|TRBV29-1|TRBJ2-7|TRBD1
TGCAGCGTTGCCCCGGGACAGGGGAGCTCCTACGAGCAGTACTTC
CSVAPGQGSSYEQYF
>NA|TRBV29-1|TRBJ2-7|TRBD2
TGCAGCGTTGTTGGGCTAGCGGGGGCCTACGAGCAGTACTTC
CSVVGLAGAYEQYF
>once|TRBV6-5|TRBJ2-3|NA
TGTGCCACATTGGGGGAGTGGGATACGCAGTATTTT
CATLGEWDTQYF
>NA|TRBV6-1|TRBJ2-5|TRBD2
TGTGCCAGCAGTGAGTTCGCTAGCGGGAGGGCCAGAGAGACCCAGTACTTC
CASSEFASGRARETQYF
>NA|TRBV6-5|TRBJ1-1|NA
TGTGCCAGCAGTTACTCCGCAGGGGCCGGCCCTGAAGCTTTCTTT
CASSYSAGAGPEAFF
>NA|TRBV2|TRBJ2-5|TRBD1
TGTGCCAGTGCCCGAAGGGGGCCAGTGGAGACCCAGTACTTC
CASARRGPVETQYF
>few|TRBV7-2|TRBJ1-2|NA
TGTGCCAGCAGCTTAGCGCCAGCTGATAACTATGGCTACACCTTC
CASSLAPADNYGYTF
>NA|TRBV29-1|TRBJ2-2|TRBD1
TGCAGCGTTGTGACAGGGAACGGTGCCGGGGAGCTGTTTTTT
CSVVTGNGAGELFF
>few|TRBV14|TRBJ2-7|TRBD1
TGTGCCAGCAGCCCGACGGGACAGGGGTTCGAGCAGTACTTC
CASSPTGQGFEQYF
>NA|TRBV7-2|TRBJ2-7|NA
TGTGCCAGCAGCCGCGTCCCCTACGAGCGGTACTTC
CASSRVPYERYF
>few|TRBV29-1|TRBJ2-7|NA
TGCAGCGGGACGGACACAGGACCAACCTACGAGCAGTACTTC
CSGTDTGPTYEQYF
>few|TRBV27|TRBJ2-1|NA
TGTGCCAGCAGCCCCAGGCTCGCCGACAATGAGCAGTTCTTC
CASSPRLADNEQFF
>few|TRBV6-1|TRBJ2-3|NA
TGTGCCAGCATGGGACCCTCCCCAGATACGCAGTATTTT
CASMGPSPDTQYF
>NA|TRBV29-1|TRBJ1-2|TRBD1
TGCAGCGTTGAGACAGGGGTGTATGGCTACACCTTC
CSVETGVYGYTF
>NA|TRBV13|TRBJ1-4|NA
TGTGCCAGCAGTGGGGCGAGTGAAAAACTGTTTTTT
CASSGASEKLFF
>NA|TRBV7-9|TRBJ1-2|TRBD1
TGTGCCAGCAGCCACCGGGACAGGAGGGATGGCTACACCTTC
CASSHRDRRDGYTF
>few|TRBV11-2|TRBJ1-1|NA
TGTGCCAGCAGCTTGGGTTACAACACTGAAGCTTTCTTT
CASSLGYNTEAFF
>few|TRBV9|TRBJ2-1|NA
TGTGCCAGCAGCGTAGTTTACAATGAGCAGTTCTTC
CASSVVYNEQFF
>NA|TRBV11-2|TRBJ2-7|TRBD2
TGTGCCAGCAGCGCGAGCGGGGCCTACGAGCAGTACTTC
CASSASGAYEQYF
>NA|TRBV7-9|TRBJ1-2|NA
TGTGCCAGCAGCTTAGTAGCTTGGGCAGACCATGGCTACACCTTC
CASSLVAWADHGYTF
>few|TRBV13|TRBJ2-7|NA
TGTGCCAGCAGCTCCGGCTACGAGCAGTACTTC
CASSSGYEQYF